Each of the 14 T cell receptor beta chains below was sequenced from the same sample in a study of blood T cell repertoires in COVID-19 (dated by TCRdb to 2019 to 2021). Library preparation was by the immunoSEQ multiplex PCR assay. The table was pulled from immuneACCESS by TCRdb, which kept in-frame rearrangements only. Such tables lose some clones; where checked, under half of the loss comes from unresolved V genes, and the rest has no known cause. In all, the sample holds roughly 440,000 clones, and 70% to 90% of those were seen once. Around 12% of the sample rests with the top ten. The sequencing sample was made of peripheral blood. The receptors stem from a woman aged 50 to 60 with COVID-19, enrolled during active disease.

The chain has TRBV18 and TRBJ1-1; D is unresolved. The CDR3 contains 12 residues. Trimming cost V 4 bases and J 5 bases, with 8 bases left between them. Germline values: CDR1 KGHSH, CDR2 LQKENI. In DNA form, the CDR3 reads TGTGCCAGCTCACTCACGGGGACTGAAGCTTTCTTT. This gives the protein CASSLTGTEAFF.

The V and J genes are TRBV5-6 and TRBJ2-1, with D perhaps matching TRBD2 (6 bases). The V gene's germline CDR1 is SGHDT and CDR2 YYEEEE. The length of the CDR3 is 12 residues. Trimming pared 5 bases from V and 12 bases from J, leaving 15 bases between. The CDR3 sequence: CASSSGDFPQFF. The DNA of the CDR3 is TGTGCCAGCAGTTCCGGGGACTTCCCGCAGTTCTTC.

V gene TRBV28 combines with J gene TRBJ2-1; 7 nucleotides align to TRBD1. With 2 bases clipped from V and 6 bases from J, the junction kept 1 base outside the gene matches. Germline CDR1 and CDR2: MDHEN and SYDVKM. This CDR3 has 13 residues. The CDR3 sequence is CASSLDRVNEQFF. In nucleotides, the CDR3 is TGTGCCAGCAGTTTAGACAGGGTCAATGAGCAGTTCTTC.

V is TRBV6-5 and J is TRBJ1-3; perhaps TRBD1 as D (6 bases). The ends were cut back, 7 bases at V and 2 bases at J, with 15 bases in the middle. CDR1 and CDR2 (germline): MNHEY, SVGAGI. The CDR3 totals 15 residues. CDR3 DNA sequence: TGTGCCAGCAAACGGTCGGGGGGGCCTGGAAACACCATATATTTT. Translated: CASKRSGGPGNTIYF.

The rearrangement joins TRBV7-9 to TRBJ2-1; TRBD1 matches 8 bases. The junction had 9 bases not matched to a gene; V was cut back by 8 bases and J by 3 bases. This CDR3 region has 15 residues. Per the germline V gene, CDR1 is SEHNR and CDR2 is FQNEAQ (reference sequence). The CDR3 sequence is CASARSTGGYNEQFF. The CDR3 coding sequence is TGTGCCAGCGCCCGGAGCACAGGGGGCTACAATGAGCAGTTCTTC.

This sequence joins TRBV7-6 and TRBJ1-1; D unresolved. The CDR3 is 15 residues long. From germline, CDR1 is SGHVS and CDR2 FNYEAQ. Trimming took off 5 bases at V and 4 bases at J, with 17 bases between the two ends. The CDR3 coding sequence is TGTGCCAGCAGCCCCCGGGGTTGGGGAGGCACTGAAGCTTTCTTT. As protein: CASSPRGWGGTEAFF.

The chain employs TRBV28 and TRBJ2-1; 10 positions match TRBD2. The CDR3 contains 15 residues. V shed 6 bases, J shed 5 bases, and the junction held 7 bases outside the gene matches. In germline, CDR1 is MDHEN, CDR2 SYDVKM. The CDR3 DNA sequence: TGTGCCAGCAGAACCGGACTAGCGGTCGACAATGAGCAGTTCTTC. Its translation: CASRTGLAVDNEQFF.

The V call is TRBV30, the J call TRBJ1-1, with TRBD1 as a possible D gene (5 bases). V lost 5 bases and J 0 bases, leaving 13 bases between the germline ends. Germline CDR1 GTSNPN, CDR2 SVGIG (reference sequence). The CDR3 is 14 amino acids. CDR3 DNA sequence: TGTGCCTGGGGCGGGGGGGACGTGAACACTGAAGCTTTCTTT. It translates to CAWGGGDVNTEAFF. The variable domain in full, with the rest retrieved from reference TRBV30 and TRBJ1-1, is SQTIHQWPATLVQPVGSPLSLECTVEGTSNPNLYWYRQAAGRGLQLLFYSVGIGQISSEVPQNLSASRPQDRQFILSSKKLLLSDSGFYLCAWGGGDVNTEAFFGQGTRLTVV.

The V and J genes are TRBV18 and TRBJ2-5; TRBD1 is a possible D gene (5 bases). Germline V gene data show CDR1 as KGHSH and CDR2 as LQKENI. The CDR3 has 14 residues. The germline V and J ends were trimmed by 5 bases and 3 bases, with 13 bases remaining between them. CDR3 protein: CASSSPLTEETQYF. CDR3 DNA sequence: TGTGCCAGCTCATCCCCACTGACAGAAGAGACCCAGTACTTC.

This chain links TRBV12-3 or TRBV12-4 with TRBJ1-5, with D uncertain. The CDR3 contains 13 residues. Trimming shortened V by 7 bases and J by 6 bases, and 13 bases separated the two germline ends. The CDR3 protein is CASTTIGGQPQHF. The CDR3 DNA reads TGTGCCAGCACTACCATCGGCGGTCAGCCCCAGCATTTT.

This clone appeared once. J is TRBJ2-7 and V is TRBV5-1, with 8 bases identical to TRBD1. V shed 4 bases and J 1 base; nucleotides not matched to a gene: 1. The CDR3 consists of 13 residues. Germline CDR1 reads SGHRS; CDR2 reads YFSETQ. The CDR3 DNA is TGCGCCAGCAGCCGACAGGGGTCCTACGAGCAGTACTTC. Amino acids: CASSRQGSYEQYF.

The chain has TRBV5-1 and TRBJ2-1; TRBD2 is a possible D gene (6 bases). The CDR3 covers 16 residues. Germline loops: CDR1 SGHRS, CDR2 YFSETQ. Trimming removed 6 bases at V and 10 bases at J, with 26 bases between. The CDR3 bases are TGCGCCAGCACCCCCCCCTCCGCTGGACTACCAGAGGAGCAGTTCTTC. Translation gives CASTPPSAGLPEEQFF.

The chain carries TRBV19 and TRBJ1-1, with 8 bases that match TRBD1. Germline V gene sequence: CDR1 LNHDA, CDR2 SQIVND (reference sequence). This CDR3 contains 14 residues. The V gene end was trimmed by 5 bases and the J gene end by 8 bases; junction bases not matched to a gene: 10. CDR3 coding DNA: TGTGCCAGTAGTCAACAGGACAGGGACTCCGAAGCTTTCTTT. This codes for CASSQQDRDSEAFF.

The chain carries TRBV6-2 or TRBV6-3 and TRBJ2-1, with D possibly TRBD1 on 5 matching bases. V dropped 3 bases and J dropped 0 bases, with 15 bases sitting between them. The CDR3 loop spans 17 amino acids. The germline CDR1 and CDR2 sequences are MNHEY and SVGEGT. CDR3: CASSYSTRDSSYNEQFF. The DNA of the CDR3 is TGTGCCAGCAGTTATTCCACAAGAGACAGCTCCTACAATGAGCAGTTCTTC.